The 21 T cell receptor beta chains below all came from one sample that was sequenced in a study of blood T cell repertoires in COVID-19. Measured with immunoSEQ multiplex PCR; TCRdb has only the in-frame clones, and not every one. Among just over 650,000 clones listed, approximately 90% were seen once. Sequenced material: peripheral blood. Source of these receptors: a young woman with acute or convalescent COVID-19.

V and J are TRBV14 and TRBJ2-7; 10 bases fit TRBD1. This CDR3 comprises 15 residues. Trimming took 3 bases from V and 2 from J; bases not matched to a gene: 4. Germline CDR1 reads SGHDN; CDR2 reads FVKESK. The CDR3 sequence: CASSQGTGVPYEQYF. The CDR3 DNA follows: TGTGCCAGCAGCCAGGGGACAGGGGTTCCCTACGAGCAGTACTTC. The full variable domain, with the rest looked up from reference TRBV14 and TRBJ2-7, is EAGVTQFPSHSVIEKGQTVTLRCDPISGHDNLYWYRRVMGKEIKFLLHFVKESKQDESGMPNNRFLAERTGGTYSTLKVQPAELEDSGVYFCASSQGTGVPYEQYFGPGTRLTVT.

This sequence joins TRBV15 and TRBJ1-2; TRBD1 matches at 11 bases. The CDR3 runs to 15 residues. Germline V lookup: CDR1 LNHNV, CDR2 YYDKDF (reference sequence). Trimming removed 2 bases from V and 7 bases from J; junction bases left unmatched: 6. CDR3 in amino acids: CATSRTDRGLGGYTF. Written as DNA, the CDR3 is TGTGCCACCAGCAGAACGGACAGGGGGCTCGGTGGCTACACCTTC.

The chain combines TRBV25-1 with TRBJ1-3, with 9 bases lining up with TRBD1. Germline V gene lookup returns CDR1 MGHDK and CDR2 SYGVNS. The CDR3 runs to 16 residues. V lost 3 bases and J lost 7; bases outside the gene matches: 10. CDR3 nucleotides: TGTGCCAGCAGTGACTCCGGGACAGGGAGGAGGAACACCATATATTTT. Its translation: CASSDSGTGRRNTIYF. Looking up the rest from reference TRBV25-1 and TRBJ1-3 gives the full variable domain: EADIYQTPRYLVIGTGKKITLECSQTMGHDKMYWYQQDPGMELHLIHYSYGVNSTEKGDLSSESTVSRIRTEHFPLTLESARPSHTSQYLCASSDSGTGRRNTIYFGEGSWLTVV.

The chain uses TRBV19 and TRBJ2-3; D might be TRBD2 (5 bases). V was cut by 2 bases and J by 8 bases, with 17 bases left in between. This CDR3 spans 15 amino acids. From germline, CDR1 is LNHDA and CDR2 SQIVND (reference sequence). This CDR3 is CASSISRASSGTQYF. CDR3 nucleotide sequence: TGTGCCAGTAGTATATCTCGGGCTAGCTCGGGTACGCAGTATTTT.

This clone appeared once. The chain couples TRBV21-1 to TRBJ1-2; the table's D gene call, TRBD1, was not cross checked with the DNA. TRBV21-1 is flagged as a pseudogene. The CDR3 spans 16 residues. The CDR3 protein is CASSKGRGQGEYGYTF. The CDR3 DNA follows: TGTGCCAGCAGCAAAGGCCGCGGACAGGGCGAATATGGCTACACCTTC.

The chain uses TRBV6-5 and TRBJ1-1, with 7 nucleotides matching TRBD1. Germline V gene lookup returns CDR1 MNHEY and CDR2 SVGAGI. The CDR3 covers 14 residues. The junction had 10 bases not matched to a gene; V was cut back by 10 bases and J by 2 bases. CDR3 DNA: TGTGCCAACCTACGACAGGGTCCCAACACTGAAGCTTTCTTT. It encodes CANLRQGPNTEAFF.

The chain combines TRBV3-1 (or the pseudogene TRBV3-2) with TRBJ2-7; TRBD2 agrees at 8 bases. The CDR3 totals 15 residues. CDR1 LGHDT and CDR2 YNNKEL come from the germline V gene (reference sequence). Trimming removed 4 bases from V and 5 bases from J; junction bases left unmatched: 10. The CDR3 reads CASSRGGGIGDEQYF. CDR3 sequence (DNA): TGTGCCAGCAGCCGAGGCGGGGGGATAGGCGACGAGCAGTACTTC.

The chain is built from TRBV7-2 and TRBJ1-5; TRBD1 might be the D (6 bases). The V and J ends lost 5 bases and 3 bases respectively, with 14 bases between them. Germline V gene lookup returns CDR1 SGHTA and CDR2 FQGNSA. The CDR3 totals 15 residues. The CDR3 nucleotides are TGTGCCAGCAGCCCGGACAGTAAGGTCAATCAGCCCCAGCATTTT. It translates to CASSPDSKVNQPQHF.

The chain has TRBV5-6 and TRBJ1-1; D unresolved. Per the germline V gene, CDR1 is SGHDT and CDR2 is YYEEEE. The CDR3 runs 15 residues. Trimming took 3 bases from V and 1 from J, leaving 13 bases between them. The CDR3 DNA is TGTGCCAGCAGCTGGAGAACGGTGAGGAACACTGAAGCTTTCTTT. Translating gives CASSWRTVRNTEAFF.

This chain joins TRBV19 and TRBJ1-5; 7 bases match TRBD1. Germline V CDR1 and CDR2: LNHDA, SQIVND (reference sequence). Trimming removed 4 bases from V and 0 bases from J; junction bases left unmatched: 12. CDR3 length: 18 amino acids. The CDR3 loop reads CASSKPRGSTYSNQPQHF. The CDR3 DNA sequence: TGTGCCAGTAGTAAGCCCAGGGGGTCCACGTATAGCAATCAGCCCCAGCATTTT.

The genes are TRBV7-8 and TRBJ1-5; TRBD1 matches 7 bases. Trimming at V came to 2 bases and at J to 1 base, leaving 2 bases not matched to a gene. The CDR3 contains 15 residues. Germline CDR1 is SGHVS and CDR2 is FQNEAQ. As DNA, the CDR3 is TGTGCCAGCAGCTTACTGACAGGGAGCAATCAGCCCCAGCATTTT. This gives the protein CASSLLTGSNQPQHF.

The table lists this clone with a count of one. This chain uses TRBV6-5 with TRBJ2-7; 7 positions agree with TRBD1. V shed 6 bases and J 6 bases; nucleotides not matched to a gene: 14. This CDR3 region has 15 residues. CDR1 and CDR2 from the germline V gene are MNHEY and SVGAGI. The CDR3 bases are TGTGCCAGCAGGGTCCCGACAGGGCCCCCGGCCGAGCAGTACTTC. It codes for CASRVPTGPPAEQYF.

V is TRBV4-3 and J is TRBJ1-6; a weak D match, TRBD1 (5 bases). Trimming removed 1 base at V and 0 bases at J, with 10 bases between. The CDR3 length is 17 residues. Germline values: CDR1 LGHNA, CDR2 YSLEER. The CDR3 is CASSQGQTSSYNSPLHF. In nucleotides, the CDR3 is TGCGCCAGCAGCCAAGGACAGACAAGCTCCTATAATTCACCCCTCCACTTT.

The chain has TRBV5-1 and TRBJ2-1; 10 bases fit TRBD2. Trimming took 6 bases from V and 8 from J; bases not matched to a gene: 5. Germline V lookup: CDR1 SGHRS, CDR2 YFSETQ. The CDR3 runs to 13 residues. CDR3 loop: CASNLAGAYEQFF. Written as DNA, the CDR3 is TGCGCCAGCAACCTAGCGGGGGCTTATGAGCAGTTCTTC.

CDR3 sequence: CASSALMGATRYGYTF. CDR3 nucleotides: TGTGCCAGTAGTGCCTTAATGGGGGCCACCCGTTATGGCTACACCTTC. This chain joins TRBV19 and TRBJ1-2; D might be TRBD1 (6 bases). The V gene's germline CDR1 is LNHDA and CDR2 SQIVND (reference sequence). The CDR3 contains 16 residues. Trimming took off 5 bases at V and 5 bases at J, with 21 bases between the two ends.

V and J are TRBV20-1 and TRBJ1-2; no reliable D call. CDR1 and CDR2 (germline): DFQATT, SNEGSKA (reference sequence). Trimming took off 3 bases at V and 8 bases at J, with 13 bases between the two ends. There are 12 residues in the CDR3. The CDR3 protein is CSASASFGGYTF. In DNA form, the CDR3 reads TGCAGTGCTAGTGCTTCCTTCGGGGGCTACACCTTC.

The genes are TRBV5-1 and TRBJ1-5, with D possibly TRBD1 on 6 matching bases. From germline, CDR1 is SGHRS and CDR2 YFSETQ. CDR3 length: 15 amino acids. Trimming removed 4 bases at V and 0 bases at J, with 11 bases between. The CDR3 sequence: CASSVTGFSNQPQHF. In DNA form, the CDR3 reads TGCGCCAGCAGCGTAACAGGGTTTAGCAATCAGCCCCAGCATTTT.

The chain recombines TRBV30 with TRBJ1-5, with 8 bases fitting TRBD1. Germline loops: CDR1 GTSNPN, CDR2 SVGIG (reference sequence). J was trimmed by 6 bases and V by 1 base; bases with no gene match: 5. The CDR3 is 14 residues long. The CDR3 region is CAWSAQGVRQPQHF. The CDR3 DNA reads as TGTGCCTGGAGTGCACAGGGGGTCCGTCAGCCCCAGCATTTT.

The chain combines TRBV11-1 with TRBJ2-7, with TRBD1 identical over 10 bases. The CDR3 contains 14 residues. The V and J ends lost 3 bases and 3 bases, in that order; junction bases with no gene match: 2. Germline CDR1 and CDR2: SGHAT and FQDESV (reference sequence). The CDR3 coding sequence is TGTGCCAGCAGCTTCCGGGACAGGGGCTACGAGCAGTACTTC. Its protein is CASSFRDRGYEQYF.

The chain couples TRBV9 to TRBJ2-3; 12 nucleotides align to TRBD2. The V and J ends lost 3 bases and 4 bases, in that order; junction bases with no gene match: 3. CDR3 length equals 15 residues. Germline V gene data show CDR1 as SGDLS and CDR2 as YYNGEE. The CDR3 loop is CASSASGGASDTQYF. The DNA for the CDR3 is TGTGCCAGCAGCGCTAGCGGGGGGGCGTCAGATACGCAGTATTTT.

This clone was detected a few times. The rearrangement uses TRBV7-2 and TRBJ1-4; no reliable D call. This CDR3 spans 16 amino acids. V was trimmed by 1 base and J by 3 bases, leaving 12 bases between them. CDR1 is SGHTA and CDR2 is FQGNSA in the germline V gene. The CDR3 DNA follows: TGTGCCAGCAGCTTAGGGATATTCGGGGCTAATGAAAAACTGTTTTTT. This codes for CASSLGIFGANEKLFF.